The rows below give T cell receptor beta chains drawn from one sample of a study of blood T cell repertoires in COVID-19. Data came from immunoSEQ multiplex PCR; TCRdb stores just in-frame clones and leaves some out. Seen here are around 200,000 clones, more than 85% observed once, and the top ten hold around 3%. The sequenced sample was peripheral blood. The receptors derive from a man between 35 and 55 years old with active or convalescent COVID-19. Each CDR3 is given with its conserved first and last residue. D genes are given only for firm matches. The size field is filled for only some rows; it gives once, few, many or a size class.

TRBJ1-6	14	TRBD1	few	TRBV6-5	TGTGCCAGCAGGATGACAGGGGCAAATTCACCCCTCCACTTT	CASRMTGANSPLHF
TRBJ2-5	13	-	-	TRBV7-9	TGTGCCATCCGCCTGGAGGTTGAAGAGACCCAGTACTTC	CAIRLEVEETQYF
TRBJ2-5	13	TRBD1	-	TRBV2	TGTGCCAGCAGCGTGGGACAGCGAGAGACCCAGTACTTC	CASSVGQRETQYF
TRBJ1-5	17	TRBD1	-	TRBV3-1/TRBV3-2	TGTGCCAGCAGCCAAGATCCTTTGACAGGGCTGGGTCAGCCCCAGCATTTT	CASSQDPLTGLGQPQHF
TRBJ2-7	14	TRBD1	-	TRBV6-6	TGTGCCAGCAGTAAGACAGGGGGAAGGAACGAGCAGTACTTC	CASSKTGGRNEQYF
TRBJ1-2	15	-	-	TRBV28	TGTGCCAGCAGTGACCGGGACACCTTTAACTATGGCTACACCTTC	CASSDRDTFNYGYTF
TRBJ2-7	13	-	-	TRBV24-1	TGTGCCACCAGTGAGTCGGGGTCGTACGAGCAGTACTTC	CATSESGSYEQYF
TRBJ2-2	13	-	-	TRBV24-1	TGTGCCACCTTGAGCGGTACTACCGGGGAGCTGTTTTTT	CATLSGTTGELFF
TRBJ2-7	16	-	-	TRBV7-2	TGTGCCAGCAGCCCCAGGTCCTACGCGGGCCCCTACGAGCAGTACTTC	CASSPRSYAGPYEQYF
TRBJ2-2	18	-	-	TRBV4-2	TGTGCCAGCAGCCAAGATCTTTTAGCGGAAACGAACACCGGGGAGCTGTTTTTT	CASSQDLLAETNTGELFF
TRBJ1-1	11	TRBD1	few	TRBV2	TGTGCCAGCAGATACAGGGGCGAAGCTTTCTTT	CASRYRGEAFF
TRBJ1-2	15	-	-	TRBV7-2	TGTGCCAGCAGCTCCGTTGCGGGGGCAATCTATGGCTACACCTTC	CASSSVAGAIYGYTF
TRBJ2-7	13	-	few	TRBV7-9	TGTGCCAGCAGCTTACCGGGATCCTACGAGCAGTACTTC	CASSLPGSYEQYF
TRBJ1-1	15	-	-	TRBV2	TGTGCCAGCAGGGAAAGCGGGAGCCGAGGAACTGAAGCTTTCTTT	CASRESGSRGTEAFF
TRBJ2-7	15	-	-	TRBV6-5	TGTGCCAGCAGTTACTGGAGGGGTCCCTCCTACGAGCAGTACTTC	CASSYWRGPSYEQYF
TRBJ2-3	12	-	-	TRBV11-2	TGTGCCAGCAGCTTGGCCGAATATACGCAGTATTTT	CASSLAEYTQYF
TRBJ1-5	15	-	few	TRBV30	TGTGCCTGGAGTGCCCTTTATGGGGCTGAACAGCCCCAGCATTTT	CAWSALYGAEQPQHF
TRBJ1-4	16	-	-	TRBV3-1/TRBV3-2	TGTGCCAGCAGCCAAAATTCCCGGGGGGCGGGTGAAAAACTGTTTTTT	CASSQNSRGAGEKLFF
TRBJ2-7	14	-	-	TRBV21-1	TGTGCCAGCAGCAACCAAGCGGGGGAGTACGAGCAGTACTTC	CASSNQAGEYEQYF
TRBJ1-2	18	-	-	TRBV7-2	TGTGCCAGCAGCTCCTCCGCCGGGAAGGAGGTGTCCAACTATGGCTACACCTTC	CASSSSAGKEVSNYGYTF
TRBJ2-7	15	-	-	TRBV7-2	TGTGCCAGCAGCTTAGTTATGCAGGCCACCTACGAGCAGTACTTC	CASSLVMQATYEQYF
TRBJ1-1	22	TRBD1	-	TRBV19	TGTGCCAGTAGTACCCCAAAGGGGACAGGGAAAGGATGGCCAATAGGGAACACTGAAGCTTTCTTT	CASSTPKGTGKGWPIGNTEAFF
TRBJ1-5	14	-	-	TRBV28	TGTGCCAGCAGTTACAGGCAGTTCAATCAGCCCCAGCATTTT	CASSYRQFNQPQHF